Sequencing of this T cell receptor (beta chain) was carried out in a study of shared clonotypes between healthy human individuals. Profiling relied on immunoSEQ multiplex PCR, and the TCRdb table lists in-frame clones only, not all of them. This sample yields about 660,000 clones, of which approximately 79% are seen a single time; about 1.7% belongs to the top ten. CDR1 MDHEN and CDR2 SYDVKM come from the germline V gene. J was trimmed by 2 bases and V by 6 bases; bases with no gene match: 4. The CDR3 is 15 residues long. The receptor comes from a woman aged 30 to 39 in good health. The chain recombines TRBV28 with TRBJ2-3, with 11 bases identical to TRBD2. Sequenced: memory CD4+ T cells sorted from blood. Indicated subset: CD45RA-negative fraction. This chain's CDR3 is CASRGTSGNTDTQYF. CDR3 nucleotides: TGTGCCAGCAGAGGGACTAGCGGCAACACAGATACGCAGTATTTT.